This T cell receptor beta chain was recovered during a study of OX40 agonist ivuxolimab in advanced cancers. Study information: Patients' therapy was ivuxolimab, an antibody that acts as an agonist of OX40 (CD134). Three partial responders included one hepatocellular carcinoma patient and two cutaneous melanoma patients.

Study-wide results and limits: Low normalized clonal expansion also occurred in some nonresponding patients.

Using immunoSEQ multiplex PCR, the repertoire was profiled, and TCRdb retains in-frame clones only, with some absent. The data contain tens of thousands of clones, roughly 83% of them seen just once; the ten biggest clones take up more than 2.5%. As regards this clone: What it binds is unknown.

The CDR3 is 15 residues long. Germline values: CDR1 SNHLY, CDR2 FYNNEI. The clonotype comes from an adult with an advanced solid tumor such as melanoma, head and neck, liver or kidney cancer. The V gene is TRBV2, the J gene TRBJ2-5, with 9 bases lining up with TRBD2. The better agreement between TRBJ2-7 and the DNA end casts doubt on the J call. Sequencing used CD4+ or CD8+ T cells sorted from blood, obtained in a trial of the OX40 agonist ivuxolimab. CDR3 residues: CASRASGVSSYEQYF. The DNA for the CDR3 is TGTGCCAGCAGGGCTAGCGGGGTTAGCTCCTACGAGCAGTACTTC.